Included here is one T cell receptor (beta chain) sequence, with context. V gave up 7 bases and J gave up 2 bases, with 12 bases separating them. The CDR3 runs 13 residues. Germline assignment: CDR1 MNHEY and CDR2 SVGAGI. The record originates from a study of blood T cell repertoires in COVID-19. Study in general: From T cells, B-cell-depleted T cells, or PBMCs came the material, which was cDNA or gDNA.

Clones were read by immunoSEQ multiplex PCR, and TCRdb kept only the in-frame ones, dropping some. Seen here are roughly 33,000 clones, around 73% observed once, and the top ten hold approximately 7%. The material sequenced was peripheral blood. The chain recombines TRBV6-5 with TRBJ2-7; tentative D call: TRBD1 (6 bases). This sequence was found in a woman aged 60-75 years with acute or convalescent COVID-19. CDR3 nucleotides: TGTGCCAGCACCAGGGCAGGGGCCTACGAGCAGTACTTC. This translates into CASTRAGAYEQYF.